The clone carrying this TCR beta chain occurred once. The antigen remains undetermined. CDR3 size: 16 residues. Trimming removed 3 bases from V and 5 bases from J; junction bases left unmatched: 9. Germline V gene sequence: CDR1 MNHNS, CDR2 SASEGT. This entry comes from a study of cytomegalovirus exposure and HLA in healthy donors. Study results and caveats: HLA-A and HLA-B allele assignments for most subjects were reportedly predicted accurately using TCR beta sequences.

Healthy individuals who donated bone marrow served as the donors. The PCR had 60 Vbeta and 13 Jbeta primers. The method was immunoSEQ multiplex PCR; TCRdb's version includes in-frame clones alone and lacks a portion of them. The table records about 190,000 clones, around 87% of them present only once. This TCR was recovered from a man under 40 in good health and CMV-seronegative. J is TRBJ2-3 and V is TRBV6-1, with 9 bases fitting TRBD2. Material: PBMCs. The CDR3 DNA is TGTGCCAGCAGTGACTTGTTAGCGGGAGTTCTAGATACGCAGTATTTT. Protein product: CASSDLLAGVLDTQYF.